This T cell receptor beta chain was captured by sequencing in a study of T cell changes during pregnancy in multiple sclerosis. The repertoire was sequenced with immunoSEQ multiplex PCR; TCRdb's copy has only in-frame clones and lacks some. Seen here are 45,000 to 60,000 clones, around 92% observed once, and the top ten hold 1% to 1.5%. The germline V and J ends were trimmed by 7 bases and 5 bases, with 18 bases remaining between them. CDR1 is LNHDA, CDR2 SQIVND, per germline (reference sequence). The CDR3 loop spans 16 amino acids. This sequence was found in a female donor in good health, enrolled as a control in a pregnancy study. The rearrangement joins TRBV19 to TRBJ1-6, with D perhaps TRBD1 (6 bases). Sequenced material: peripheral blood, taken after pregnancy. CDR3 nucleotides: TGTGCCAGTAACCCCTTAGGCAGGGGCAATAATTCACCCCTCCACTTT. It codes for CASNPLGRGNNSPLHF.